This TCR beta chain was captured in a study of long-term antiretroviral therapy in people with HIV. Regarding this clone: Antigen specificity is unknown.

Study-wide results and limits: Clones with expansion before ART led the repertoire at all time points. Narrower CDR3 length ranges marked HIV repertoires relative to controls.

At the survey level, the v3.0 immunoSEQ assay was run. Sequencing used immunoSEQ multiplex PCR; TCRdb keeps in-frame clones, though not all of them. The sample lists some 25,000 clones, 79% occurring once. Unmatched junction bases numbered 6, after V lost 5 bases and J lost 4 bases. Germline V lookup: CDR1 PRHDT, CDR2 FYEKMQ (reference sequence). The CDR3 extends over 14 amino acids. The study used samples holding 1-10 million cryopreserved PBMC before DNA extraction. This TCR was sampled from a man younger than 40 with HIV. The chain uses TRBV13 and TRBJ1-2; 8 bases match TRBD1. Sequencing was performed on unsorted PBMCs, taken 2.1 years after starting antiretroviral therapy. CDR3 sequence (DNA): TGTGCCAGCAGCCAGGGACAGGCCGGCTATGGCTACACCTTC. Its protein is CASSQGQAGYGYTF.